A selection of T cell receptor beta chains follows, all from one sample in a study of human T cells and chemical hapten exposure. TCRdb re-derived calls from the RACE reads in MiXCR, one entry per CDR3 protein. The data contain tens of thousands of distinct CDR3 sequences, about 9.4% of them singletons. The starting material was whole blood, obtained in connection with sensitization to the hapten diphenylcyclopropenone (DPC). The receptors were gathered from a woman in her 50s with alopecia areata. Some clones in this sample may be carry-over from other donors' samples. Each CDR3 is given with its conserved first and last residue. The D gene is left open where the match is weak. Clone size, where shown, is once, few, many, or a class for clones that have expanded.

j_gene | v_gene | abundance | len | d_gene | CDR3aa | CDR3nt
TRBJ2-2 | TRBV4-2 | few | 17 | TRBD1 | CASSQESGTGGTGELFF | TGTGCCAGCAGCCAAGAGTCCGGGACAGGGGGCACCGGGGAGCTGTTTTTT
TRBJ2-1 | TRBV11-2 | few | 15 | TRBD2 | CASSPLSGSLNEQFF | TGTGCCAGCAGCCCCCTTAGCGGGAGTCTGAATGAGCAGTTCTTC
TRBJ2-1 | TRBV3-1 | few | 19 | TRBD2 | CASSPRQGASGRAGNEQFF | TGTGCCAGCAGCCCTAGACAGGGCGCTAGCGGGAGGGCCGGGAATGAGCAGTTCTTC
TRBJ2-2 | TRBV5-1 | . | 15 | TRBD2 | CASRLAGSNTGELFF | TGCGCCAGCCGCCTAGCGGGGTCGAACACCGGGGAGCTGTTTTTT
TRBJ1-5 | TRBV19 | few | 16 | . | CASSIGGGGGNQPQHF | TGTGCCAGTAGTATAGGAGGCGGAGGAGGCAATCAGCCCCAGCATTTT
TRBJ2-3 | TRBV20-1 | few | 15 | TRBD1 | CSAWDRATSTDTQYF | TGCAGTGCCTGGGACAGGGCGACCAGCACAGATACGCAGTATTTT
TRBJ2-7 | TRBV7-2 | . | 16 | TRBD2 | CASSPSRLAGDYEQYF | TGTGCCAGCAGCCCTTCCCGACTAGCGGGAGACTACGAGCAGTACTTC
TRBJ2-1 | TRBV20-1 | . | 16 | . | CSASKGAPSSYNEQFF | TGCAGTGCTAGTAAGGGCGCACCGAGCTCCTACAATGAGCAGTTCTTC
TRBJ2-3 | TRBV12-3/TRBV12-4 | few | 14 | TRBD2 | CASTSSGRRDTQYF | TGTGCCAGCACCTCTAGCGGGAGGAGGGATACGCAGTATTTT
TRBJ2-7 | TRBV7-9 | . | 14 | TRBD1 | CASSFPQGAYEQYF | TGTGCCAGCAGCTTTCCTCAGGGGGCCTACGAGCAGTACTTC